The source of this TCR beta chain is a study of blood T cell repertoires in COVID-19. Study-wide context: Samples taken during acute and convalescent COVID-19 were collected in the United States, Italy and Spain. The cDNA or gDNA used as material had been derived from T cells, B-cell-depleted T cells, or PBMCs.

As handled by the study authors: For nucleated cells, counts were estimated from reference gene primer amplification. Method: immunoSEQ multiplex PCR; TCRdb's copy keeps in-frame clones and lacks some. V and J calls and clone size follow that table, whereas D and trimming were derived from the DNA. The data hold 140,000 or so clones, with around 87% observed a single time. Germline CDR1 MNHEY, CDR2 SVGAGI. The CDR3 contains 14 residues. The trim removed 5 bases at V and 1 base at J, leaving 5 bases unmatched. This receptor was identified in an older woman with active COVID-19. Source material: peripheral blood. V gene TRBV6-5 combines with J gene TRBJ2-7; the match to TRBD1 covers 7 bases. CDR3 coding DNA: TGTGCCAGCAGTCTCCGGGACAGATCCTACGAGCAGTACTTC. Protein product: CASSLRDRSYEQYF.